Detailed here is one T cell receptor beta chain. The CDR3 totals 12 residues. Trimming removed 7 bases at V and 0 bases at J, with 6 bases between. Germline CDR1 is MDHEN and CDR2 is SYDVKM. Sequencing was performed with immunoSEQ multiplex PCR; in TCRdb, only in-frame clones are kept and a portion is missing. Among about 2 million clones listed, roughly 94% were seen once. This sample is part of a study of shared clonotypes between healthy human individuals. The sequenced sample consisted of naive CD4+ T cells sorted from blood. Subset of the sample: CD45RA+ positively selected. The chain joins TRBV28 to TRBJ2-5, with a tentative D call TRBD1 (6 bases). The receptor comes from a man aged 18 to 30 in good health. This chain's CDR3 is CASNRDQETQYF. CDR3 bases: TGTGCCAGCAACAGGGACCAAGAGACCCAGTACTTC.